The present T cell receptor beta chain was sequenced within a study of technical replicates of blood from four donors. V gave up 7 bases and J gave up 5 bases, with 5 bases separating them. Germline values: CDR1 MDHEN, CDR2 SYDVKM. This CDR3 contains 11 residues. The table came from immunoSEQ multiplex PCR; TCRdb's copy has only in-frame clones and leaves some out. The data show approximately 80,000 clones, roughly 91% seen once. This clonotype was sampled from a human donor in good health. This chain links TRBV28 with TRBJ2-2, with unresolved D. Sequenced sample: T cells isolated from PBMCs. The CDR3 DNA is TGTGCCAGCACCAAAACCGGGGAGCTGTTTTTT. This gives the protein CASTKTGELFF.